This TCR beta chain was sequenced for a study of blood T cell repertoires in COVID-19. Looking at the study overall: Sample material is recorded as cDNA or gDNA derived from T cells, B-cell-depleted T cells, or PBMCs.

Only one count was recorded for this clone. In assigning cohorts, the study relied on participant-reported clinical history. In the authors' workflow: Counts of nucleated cells, estimated from reference gene primer amplification, were obtained. Sequencing was performed with immunoSEQ multiplex PCR; in TCRdb, only in-frame clones are kept and a portion is missing. V and J calls and clone size are copied from that table; D and trimming were computed from the DNA. The repertoire holds 350,000 to 450,000 clones, with approximately 89% as singletons. Germline CDR1 SNHLY, CDR2 FYNNEI. J was trimmed by 0 bases and V by 6 bases; bases with no gene match: 11. The CDR3 spans 18 residues.

The source material was PBMCs or T cells enriched from blood (not recorded which). The genes are TRBV2 and TRBJ1-6; 7 nucleotides align to TRBD1. This sequence was found in a middle-aged woman who had been exposed to COVID-19. CDR3 sequence (DNA): TGTGCCAGCAGACACCCGGACAGGCAGAGCTCCTATAATTCACCCCTCCACTTT. Its translation is CASRHPDRQSSYNSPLHF.